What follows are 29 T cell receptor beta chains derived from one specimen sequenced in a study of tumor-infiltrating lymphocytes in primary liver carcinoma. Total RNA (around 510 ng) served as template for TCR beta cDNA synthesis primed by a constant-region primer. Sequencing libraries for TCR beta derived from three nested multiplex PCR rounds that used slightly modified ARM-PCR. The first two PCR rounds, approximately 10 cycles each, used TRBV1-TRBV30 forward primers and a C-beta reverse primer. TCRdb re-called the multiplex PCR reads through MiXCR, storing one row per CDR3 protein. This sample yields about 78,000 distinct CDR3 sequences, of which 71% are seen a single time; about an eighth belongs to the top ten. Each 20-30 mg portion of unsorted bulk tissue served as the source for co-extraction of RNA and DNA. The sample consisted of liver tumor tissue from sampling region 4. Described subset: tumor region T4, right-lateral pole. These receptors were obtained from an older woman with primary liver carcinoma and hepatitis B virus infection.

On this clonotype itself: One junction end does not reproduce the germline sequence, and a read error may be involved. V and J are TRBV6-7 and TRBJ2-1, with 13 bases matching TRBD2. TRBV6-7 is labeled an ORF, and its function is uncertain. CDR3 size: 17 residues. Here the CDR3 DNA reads TGTGCCAGCAGTTACGAAGGCGGGACTAGCGGGATCAGTGTGCAGTGCTTC. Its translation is CASSYEGGTSGISVQCF.

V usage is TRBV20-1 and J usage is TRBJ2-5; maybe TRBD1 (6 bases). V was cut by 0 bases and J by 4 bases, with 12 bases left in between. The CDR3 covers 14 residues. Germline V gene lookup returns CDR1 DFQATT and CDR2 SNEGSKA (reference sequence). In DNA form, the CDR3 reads TGCAGTGCTAGAGATGGTGGGGGCGCAGAGACCCAGTACTTC. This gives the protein CSARDGGGAETQYF.

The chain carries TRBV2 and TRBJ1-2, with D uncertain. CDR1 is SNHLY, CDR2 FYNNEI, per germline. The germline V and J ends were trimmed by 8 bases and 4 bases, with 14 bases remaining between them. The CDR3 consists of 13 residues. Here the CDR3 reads CASCLDSLYGYTF. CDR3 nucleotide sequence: TGTGCCAGCTGTTTGGATTCCCTCTATGGCTACACCTTC.

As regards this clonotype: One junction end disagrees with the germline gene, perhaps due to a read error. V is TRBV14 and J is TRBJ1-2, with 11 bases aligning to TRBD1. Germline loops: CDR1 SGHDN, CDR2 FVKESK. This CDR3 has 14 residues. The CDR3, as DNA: TGTGCCAGCAGCCCGGGACAGGGGGTAGCAGGCTACACTTTC. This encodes CASSPGQGVAGYTF. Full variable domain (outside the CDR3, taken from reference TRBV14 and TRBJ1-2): EAGVTQFPSHSVIEKGQTVTLRCDPISGHDNLYWYRRVMGKEIKFLLHFVKESKQDESGMPNNRFLAERTGGTYSTLKVQPAELEDSGVYFCASSPGQGVAGYTFGSGTRLTVV.

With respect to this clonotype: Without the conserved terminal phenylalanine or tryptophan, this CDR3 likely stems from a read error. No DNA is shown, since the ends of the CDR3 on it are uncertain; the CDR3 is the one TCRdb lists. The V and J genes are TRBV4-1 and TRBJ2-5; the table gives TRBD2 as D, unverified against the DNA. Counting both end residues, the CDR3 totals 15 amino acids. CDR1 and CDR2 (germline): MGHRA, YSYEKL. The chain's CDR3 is CASSQSGAGAETPYL.

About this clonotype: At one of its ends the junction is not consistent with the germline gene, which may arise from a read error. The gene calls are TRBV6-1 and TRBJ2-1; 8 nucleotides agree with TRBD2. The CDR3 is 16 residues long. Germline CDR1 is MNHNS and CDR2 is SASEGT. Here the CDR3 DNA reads TGTGCCAGTAGTGACCATAGCGGGACCTCCTACAATGAGCAGTTCTTC. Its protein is CASSDHSGTSYNEQFF.

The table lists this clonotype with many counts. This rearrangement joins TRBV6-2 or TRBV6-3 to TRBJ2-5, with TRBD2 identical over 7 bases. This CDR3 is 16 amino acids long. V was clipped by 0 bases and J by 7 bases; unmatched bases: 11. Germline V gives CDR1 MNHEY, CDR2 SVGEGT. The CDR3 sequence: CASSYSGLGSSGTQYF. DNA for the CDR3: TGTGCCAGCAGTTACTCAGGACTAGGATCCTCGGGGACCCAGTACTTC.

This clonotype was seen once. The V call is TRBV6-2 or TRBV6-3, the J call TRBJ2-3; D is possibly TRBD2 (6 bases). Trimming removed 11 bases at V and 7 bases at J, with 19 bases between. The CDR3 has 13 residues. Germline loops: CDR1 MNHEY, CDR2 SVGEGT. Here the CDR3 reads CAERREVPNTQYF. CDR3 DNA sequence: TGTGCCGAACGGAGGGAAGTACCAAATACGCAGTATTTT.

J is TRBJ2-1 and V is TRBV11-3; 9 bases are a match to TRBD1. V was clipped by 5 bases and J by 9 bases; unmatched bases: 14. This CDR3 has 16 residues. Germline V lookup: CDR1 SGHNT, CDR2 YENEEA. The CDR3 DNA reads TGTGCCAGCAGCCTATCCGTCACACAGGGGGCTTTTGAGCAGTTCTTC. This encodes CASSLSVTQGAFEQFF.

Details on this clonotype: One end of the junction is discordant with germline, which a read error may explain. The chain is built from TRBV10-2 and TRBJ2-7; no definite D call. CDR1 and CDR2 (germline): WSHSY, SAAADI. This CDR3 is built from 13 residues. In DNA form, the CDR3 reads TGCGCCAGCAGTTCTGCCAGACTCTACGGGCAGTACTTC. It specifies CASSSARLYGQYF.

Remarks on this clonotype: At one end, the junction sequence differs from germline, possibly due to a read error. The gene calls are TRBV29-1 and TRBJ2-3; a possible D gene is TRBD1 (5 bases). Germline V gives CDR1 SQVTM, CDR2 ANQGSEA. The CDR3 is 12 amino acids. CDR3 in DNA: TGCAGGGCGACGACAGCTGGAGATACGCACTATTTT. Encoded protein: CRATTAGDTHYF.

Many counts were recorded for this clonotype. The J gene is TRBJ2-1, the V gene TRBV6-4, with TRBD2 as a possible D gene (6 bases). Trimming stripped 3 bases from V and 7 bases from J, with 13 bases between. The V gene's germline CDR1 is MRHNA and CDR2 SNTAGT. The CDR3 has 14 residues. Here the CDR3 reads CASSEGEAGNEQFF. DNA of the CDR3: TGTGCCAGCAGTGAAGGGGAGGCGGGAAATGAGCAGTTCTTC.

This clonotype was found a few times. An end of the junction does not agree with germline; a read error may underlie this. The DNA of the CDR3 is TGTGCCTGCAGTTTAGATCAGCAGGGTATAGTCTACAATGAGCAGTTCTTC. It codes for CACSLDQQGIVYNEQFF. This chain links TRBV11-2 with TRBJ2-1, with a weak D call TRBD1 (5 bases). This CDR3 has 17 amino acids. In germline, CDR1 is SGHAT, CDR2 FQNNGV. Complete variable domain (other parts from reference TRBV11-2 and TRBJ2-1): EAGVAQSPRYKIIEKRQSVAFWCNPISGHATLYWYQQILGQGPKLLIQFQNNGVVDDSQLPKDRFSAERLKGVDSTLKIQPAKLEDSAVYLCACSLDQQGIVYNEQFFGPGTRLTVL.

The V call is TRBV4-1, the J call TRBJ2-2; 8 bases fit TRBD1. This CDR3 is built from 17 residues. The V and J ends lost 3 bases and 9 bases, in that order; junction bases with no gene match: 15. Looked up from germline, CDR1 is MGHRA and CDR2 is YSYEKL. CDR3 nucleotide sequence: TGCGCCAGCAGCCAGGACCCAGCAGGGGGCGAAACCAGGGAGCTGTTTTTT. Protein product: CASSQDPAGGETRELFF.

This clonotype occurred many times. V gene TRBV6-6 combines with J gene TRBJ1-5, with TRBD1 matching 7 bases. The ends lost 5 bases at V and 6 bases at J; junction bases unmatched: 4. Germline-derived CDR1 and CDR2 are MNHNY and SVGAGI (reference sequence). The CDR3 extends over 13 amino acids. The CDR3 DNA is TGTGCCAGCAGTAAACAGGGGTCTCAGCCCCAGCATTTT. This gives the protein CASSKQGSQPQHF.

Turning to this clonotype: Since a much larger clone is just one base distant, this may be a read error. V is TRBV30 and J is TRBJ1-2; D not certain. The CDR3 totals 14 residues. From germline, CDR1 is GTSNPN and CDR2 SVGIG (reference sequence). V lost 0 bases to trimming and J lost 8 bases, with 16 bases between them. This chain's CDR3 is CAWSVVRHAKGYTF. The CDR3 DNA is TGTGCCTGGAGTGTTGTCCGCCACGCTAAAGGCTACACCTTC. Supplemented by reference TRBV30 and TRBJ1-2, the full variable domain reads SQTIHQWPATLVQPVGSPLSLECTVEGTSNPNLYWYRQAAGRGLQLLFYSVGIGQISSEVPQNLSASRPQDRQFILSSKKLLLSDSGFYLCAWSVVRHAKGYTFGSGTRLTVV.

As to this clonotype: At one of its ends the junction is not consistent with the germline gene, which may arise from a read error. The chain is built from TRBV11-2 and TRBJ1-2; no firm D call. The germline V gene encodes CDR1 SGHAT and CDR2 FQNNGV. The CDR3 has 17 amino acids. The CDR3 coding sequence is TGTGCCAGCAGCTTAGATCCGATGAGGGCACTGCGCTATGGCTACGCCTTC. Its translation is CASSLDPMRALRYGYAF.

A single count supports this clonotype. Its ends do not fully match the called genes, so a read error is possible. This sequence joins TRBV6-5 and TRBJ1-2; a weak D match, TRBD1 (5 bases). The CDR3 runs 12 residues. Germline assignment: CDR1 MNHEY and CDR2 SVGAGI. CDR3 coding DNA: TGTACCAGCAGTGCTTGGGGGGACGGCTACACCTTC. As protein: CTSSAWGDGYTF.

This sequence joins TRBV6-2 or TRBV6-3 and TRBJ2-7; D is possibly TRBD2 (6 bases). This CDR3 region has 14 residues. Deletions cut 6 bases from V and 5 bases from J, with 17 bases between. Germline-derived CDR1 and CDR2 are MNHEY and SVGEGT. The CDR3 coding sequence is TGTGCCAGCAGCCCCGGGAGAGGGGACGACGAGCAGTACTTC. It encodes CASSPGRGDDEQYF.

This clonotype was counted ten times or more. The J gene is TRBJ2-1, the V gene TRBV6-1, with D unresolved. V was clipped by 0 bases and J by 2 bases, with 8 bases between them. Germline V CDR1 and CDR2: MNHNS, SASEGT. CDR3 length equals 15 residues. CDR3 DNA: TGTGCCAGCAGTGAAGCAGGGTACACCTACAATGAGCAGTTCTTC. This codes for CASSEAGYTYNEQFF.

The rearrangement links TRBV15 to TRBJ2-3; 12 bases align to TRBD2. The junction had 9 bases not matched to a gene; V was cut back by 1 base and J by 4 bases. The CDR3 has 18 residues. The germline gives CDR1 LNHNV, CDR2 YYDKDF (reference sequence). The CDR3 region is CATSRVASGRAVADTQYF. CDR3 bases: TGTGCCACCAGCAGAGTTGCTAGCGGGAGGGCCGTCGCAGATACGCAGTATTTT.

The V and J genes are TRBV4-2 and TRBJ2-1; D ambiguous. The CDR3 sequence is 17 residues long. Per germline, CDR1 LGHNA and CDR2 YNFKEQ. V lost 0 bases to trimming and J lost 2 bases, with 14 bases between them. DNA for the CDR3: TGTGCCAGCAGCCAAGATGATGTTCCCCAACCCTACAATGAGCAGTTCTTC. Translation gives CASSQDDVPQPYNEQFF.

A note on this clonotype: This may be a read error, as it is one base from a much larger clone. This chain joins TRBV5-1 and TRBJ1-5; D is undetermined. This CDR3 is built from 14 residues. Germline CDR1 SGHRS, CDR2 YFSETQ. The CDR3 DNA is TGCACCAGCAGCTTGGATAGTAGCAATCAGCCCCAGCATTTT. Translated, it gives CTSSLDSSNQPQHF. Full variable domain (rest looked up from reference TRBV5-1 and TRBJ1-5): KAGVTQTPRYLIKTRGQQVTLSCSPISGHRSVSWYQQTPGQGLQFLFEYFSETQRNKGNFPGRFSGRQFSNSRSEMNVSTLELGDSALYLCTSSLDSSNQPQHFGDGTRLSIL.

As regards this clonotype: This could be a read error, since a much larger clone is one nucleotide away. CDR3: CASHGLGGEADTRYF. CDR3 coding DNA: TGTGCCAGCCATGGCTTAGGGGGAGAGGCAGATACGCGGTATTTT. V is TRBV6-1 and J is TRBJ2-3; possibly TRBD1 for D (6 bases). The CDR3 covers 15 residues. Germline loops: CDR1 MNHNS, CDR2 SASEGT.

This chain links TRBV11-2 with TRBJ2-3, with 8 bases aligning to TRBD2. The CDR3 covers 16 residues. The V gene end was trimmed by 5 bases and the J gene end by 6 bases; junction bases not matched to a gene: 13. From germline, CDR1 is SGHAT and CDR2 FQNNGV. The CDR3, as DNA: TGTGCCAGCAGCCTAGTGCAACTAGCGGTGACGGATACGCAGTATTTT. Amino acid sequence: CASSLVQLAVTDTQYF.

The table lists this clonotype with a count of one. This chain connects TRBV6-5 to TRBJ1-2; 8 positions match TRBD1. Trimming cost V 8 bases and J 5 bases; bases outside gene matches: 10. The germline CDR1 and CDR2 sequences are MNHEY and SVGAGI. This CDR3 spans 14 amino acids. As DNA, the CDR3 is TGTGCCAGCTGCGTAAGACAGGGGTGGTATGGCTACACCTTC. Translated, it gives CASCVRQGWYGYTF.

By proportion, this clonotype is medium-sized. This CDR3 is CASSPDLGTSGMGTGELFF. DNA for the CDR3: TGTGCCAGCAGCCCCGACCTCGGGACTAGCGGGATGGGGACCGGGGAGCTGTTTTTT. V gene TRBV11-2 combines with J gene TRBJ2-2; 13 bases agree with TRBD2. This CDR3 is built from 19 residues. J gave up 5 bases and V 5 bases, and 14 bases lay outside the gene matches. Germline values: CDR1 SGHAT, CDR2 FQNNGV.

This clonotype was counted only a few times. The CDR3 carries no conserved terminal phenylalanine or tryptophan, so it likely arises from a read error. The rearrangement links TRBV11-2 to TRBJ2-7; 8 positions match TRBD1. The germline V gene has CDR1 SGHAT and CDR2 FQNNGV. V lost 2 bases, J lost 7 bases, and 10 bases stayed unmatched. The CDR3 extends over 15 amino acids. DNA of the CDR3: TGTGCCAGCAGCTTATCGGGACAGGCTTACTATGAGCAGTACCTC. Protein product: CASSLSGQAYYEQYL.

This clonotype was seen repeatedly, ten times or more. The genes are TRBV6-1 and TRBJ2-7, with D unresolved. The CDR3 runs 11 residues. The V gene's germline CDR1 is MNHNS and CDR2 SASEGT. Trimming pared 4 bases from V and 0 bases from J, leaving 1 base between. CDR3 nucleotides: TGTGCCAGCAGTGCCTCCTACGAGCAGTACTTC. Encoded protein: CASSASYEQYF.